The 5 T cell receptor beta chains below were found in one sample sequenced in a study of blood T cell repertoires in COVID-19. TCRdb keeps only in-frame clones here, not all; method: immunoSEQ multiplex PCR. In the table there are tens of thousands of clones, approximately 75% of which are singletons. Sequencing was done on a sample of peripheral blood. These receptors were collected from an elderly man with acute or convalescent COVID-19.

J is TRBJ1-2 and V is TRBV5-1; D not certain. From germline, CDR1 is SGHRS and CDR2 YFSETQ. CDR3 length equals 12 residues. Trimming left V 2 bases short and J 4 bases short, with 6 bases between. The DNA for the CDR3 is TGCGCCAGCAGCTTAGACACCTATGGCTACACCTTC. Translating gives CASSLDTYGYTF.

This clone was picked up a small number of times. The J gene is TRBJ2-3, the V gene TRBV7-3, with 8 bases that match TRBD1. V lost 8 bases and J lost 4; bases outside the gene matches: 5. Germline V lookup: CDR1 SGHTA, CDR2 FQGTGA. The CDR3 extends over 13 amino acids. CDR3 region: CASAGTGADTQYF. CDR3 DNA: TGTGCCAGCGCCGGGACAGGAGCAGATACGCAGTATTTT.

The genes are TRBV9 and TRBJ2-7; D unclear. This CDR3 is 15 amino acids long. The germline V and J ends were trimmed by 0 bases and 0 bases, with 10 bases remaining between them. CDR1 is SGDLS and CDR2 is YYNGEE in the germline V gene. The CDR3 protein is CASSVGYSSSYEQYF. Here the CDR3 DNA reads TGTGCCAGCAGCGTAGGGTACAGCTCCTCCTACGAGCAGTACTTC.

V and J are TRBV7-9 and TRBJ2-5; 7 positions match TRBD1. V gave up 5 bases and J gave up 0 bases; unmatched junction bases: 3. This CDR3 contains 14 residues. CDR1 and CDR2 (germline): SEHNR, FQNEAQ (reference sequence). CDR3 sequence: CASSPGTDQETQYF. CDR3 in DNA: TGTGCCAGCAGCCCTGGGACAGACCAAGAGACCCAGTACTTC.

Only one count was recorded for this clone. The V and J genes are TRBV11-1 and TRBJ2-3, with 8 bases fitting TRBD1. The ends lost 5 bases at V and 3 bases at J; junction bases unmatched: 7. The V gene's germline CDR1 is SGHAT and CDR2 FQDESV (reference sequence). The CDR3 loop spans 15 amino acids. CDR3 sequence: CASSPGQERTDTQYF. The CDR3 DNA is TGTGCCAGCAGCCCGGGACAGGAGAGAACAGATACGCAGTATTTT.